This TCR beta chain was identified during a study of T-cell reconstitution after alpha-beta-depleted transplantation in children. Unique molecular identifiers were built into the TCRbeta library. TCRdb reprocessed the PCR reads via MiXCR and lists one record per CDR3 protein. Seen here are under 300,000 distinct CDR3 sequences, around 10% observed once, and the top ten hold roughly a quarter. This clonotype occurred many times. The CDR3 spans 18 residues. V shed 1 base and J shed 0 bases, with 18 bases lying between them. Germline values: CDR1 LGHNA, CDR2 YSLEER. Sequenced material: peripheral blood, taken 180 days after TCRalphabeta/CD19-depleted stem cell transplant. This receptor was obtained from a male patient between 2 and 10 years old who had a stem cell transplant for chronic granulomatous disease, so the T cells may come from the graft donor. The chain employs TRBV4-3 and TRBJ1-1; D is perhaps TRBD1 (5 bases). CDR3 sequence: CASSQAYSGSFMNTEAFF. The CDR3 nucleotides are TGCGCCAGCAGCCAAGCATATTCAGGGTCCTTCATGAACACTGAAGCTTTCTTT.